The TCR beta chain described here comes from a study of T cells in Graves' hyperthyroidism and ophthalmopathy. Study findings and constraints: Expanded thyroid clonotypes (above 0.001) were mostly also found in blood.

Authors of the study amplified TCR beta CDR3 regions from RNA transcripts. HTBI primers were the set used in a first-round RT-PCR of the TCR CDR3. TCRdb ran MiXCR on the multiplex PCR reads and lists one entry per CDR3 protein. In the table there are hundreds of thousands of distinct CDR3 sequences, just under 45% of which are singletons. The germline V gene encodes CDR1 LNHDA and CDR2 SQIVND (reference sequence). The V gene lost 10 bases and the J gene lost 8 bases, with 14 bases spanning the gap. The CDR3 covers 11 residues. Remarks on this clonotype: Its antigen is unidentified.

This receptor was taken from an adult man with Graves' disease, either hyperthyroidism or ophthalmopathy (not recorded which). Sequenced material: peripheral blood or thyroid tissue (not recorded which). The chain links TRBV19 to TRBJ1-2; perhaps TRBD1 as D (5 bases). The CDR3 reads CATNGGRGYTF. CDR3 sequence (DNA): TGTGCCACTAACGGGGGGAGAGGCTACACCTTC.